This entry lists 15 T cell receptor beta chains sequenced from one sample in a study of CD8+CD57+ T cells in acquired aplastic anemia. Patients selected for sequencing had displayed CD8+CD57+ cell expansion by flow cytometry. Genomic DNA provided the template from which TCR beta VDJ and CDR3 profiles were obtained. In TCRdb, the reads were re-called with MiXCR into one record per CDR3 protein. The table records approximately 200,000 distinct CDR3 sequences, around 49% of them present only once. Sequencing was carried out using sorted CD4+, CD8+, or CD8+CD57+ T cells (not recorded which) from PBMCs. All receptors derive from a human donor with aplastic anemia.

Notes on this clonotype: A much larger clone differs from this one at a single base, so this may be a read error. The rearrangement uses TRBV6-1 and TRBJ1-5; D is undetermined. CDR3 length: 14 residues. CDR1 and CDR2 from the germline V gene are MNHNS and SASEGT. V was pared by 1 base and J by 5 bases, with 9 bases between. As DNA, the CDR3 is TGTGCCAGCAGTGAAGTAAGGTGGTATCAGCCCCAGCATTTT. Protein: CASSEVRWYQPQHF.

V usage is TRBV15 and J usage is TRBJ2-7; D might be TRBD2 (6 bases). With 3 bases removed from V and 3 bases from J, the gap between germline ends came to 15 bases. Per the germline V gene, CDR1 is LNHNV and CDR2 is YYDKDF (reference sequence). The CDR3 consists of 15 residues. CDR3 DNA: TGTGCCACCAGCAGGCGCGGGGACCCTTTCTACGAGCAGTACTTC. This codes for CATSRRGDPFYEQYF.

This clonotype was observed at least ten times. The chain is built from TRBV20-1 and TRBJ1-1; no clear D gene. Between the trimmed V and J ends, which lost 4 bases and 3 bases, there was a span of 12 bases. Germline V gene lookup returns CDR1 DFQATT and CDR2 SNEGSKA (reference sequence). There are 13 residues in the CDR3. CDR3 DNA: TGCAGTGCTACGGTCCGGGCGGACACTGAAGCTTTCTTT. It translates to CSATVRADTEAFF.

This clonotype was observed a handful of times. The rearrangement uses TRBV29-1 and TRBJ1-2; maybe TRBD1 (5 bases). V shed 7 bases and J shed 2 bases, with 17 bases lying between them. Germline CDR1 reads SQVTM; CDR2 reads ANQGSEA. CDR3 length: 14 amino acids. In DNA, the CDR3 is TGCAGCGCGCACAGTTTCGGGGGAAACTATGGCTACACCTTC. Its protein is CSAHSFGGNYGYTF.

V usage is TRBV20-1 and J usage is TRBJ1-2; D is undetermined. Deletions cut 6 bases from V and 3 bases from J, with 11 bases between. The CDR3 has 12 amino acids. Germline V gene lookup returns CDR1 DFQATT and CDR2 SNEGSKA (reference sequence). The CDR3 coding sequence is TGCAGTGCATCGGACGGAGACTATGGCTACACCTTC. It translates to CSASDGDYGYTF.

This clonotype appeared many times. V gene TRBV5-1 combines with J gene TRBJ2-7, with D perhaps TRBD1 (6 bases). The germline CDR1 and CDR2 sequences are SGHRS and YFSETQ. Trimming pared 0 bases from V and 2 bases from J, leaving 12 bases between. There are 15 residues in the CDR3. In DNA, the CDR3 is TGCGCCAGCAGCTTGGACCCGGGACAAACCTACGAGCAGTACTTC. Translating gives CASSLDPGQTYEQYF.

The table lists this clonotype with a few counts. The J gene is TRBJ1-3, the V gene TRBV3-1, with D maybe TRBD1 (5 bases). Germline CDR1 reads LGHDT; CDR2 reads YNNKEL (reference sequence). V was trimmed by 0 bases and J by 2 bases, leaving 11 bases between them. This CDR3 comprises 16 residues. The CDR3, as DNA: TGTGCCAGCAGCCAAGACGGGGGGAAAACTGGAAACACCATATATTTT. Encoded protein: CASSQDGGKTGNTIYF.

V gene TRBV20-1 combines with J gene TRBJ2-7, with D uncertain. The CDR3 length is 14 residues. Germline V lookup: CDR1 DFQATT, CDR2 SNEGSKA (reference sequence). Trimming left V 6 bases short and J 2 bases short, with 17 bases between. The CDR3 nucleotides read TGCAGTGCAACTTTATCCGGGCCCCCCTACGAGCAGTACTTC. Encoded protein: CSATLSGPPYEQYF.

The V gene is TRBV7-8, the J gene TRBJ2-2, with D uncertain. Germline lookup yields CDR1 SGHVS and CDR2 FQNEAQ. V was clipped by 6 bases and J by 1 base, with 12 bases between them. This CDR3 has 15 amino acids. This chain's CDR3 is CASRFNAGNTGELFF. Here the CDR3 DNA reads TGTGCCAGCAGATTTAACGCAGGGAACACCGGGGAGCTGTTTTTT. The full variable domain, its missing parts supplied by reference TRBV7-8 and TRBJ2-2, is GAGVSQSPRYKVAKRGQDVALRCDPISGHVSLFWYQQALGQGPEFLTYFQNEAQLDKSGLPSDRFFAERPEGSVSTLKIQRTQQEDSAVYLCASRFNAGNTGELFFGEGSRLTVL.

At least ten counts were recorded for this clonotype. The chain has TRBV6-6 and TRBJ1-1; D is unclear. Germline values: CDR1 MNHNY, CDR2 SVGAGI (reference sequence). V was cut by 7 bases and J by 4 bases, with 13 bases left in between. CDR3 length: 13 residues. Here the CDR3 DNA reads TGTGCCAGCAACCCCAGTCAGTTCACTGAAGCTTTCTTT. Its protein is CASNPSQFTEAFF.

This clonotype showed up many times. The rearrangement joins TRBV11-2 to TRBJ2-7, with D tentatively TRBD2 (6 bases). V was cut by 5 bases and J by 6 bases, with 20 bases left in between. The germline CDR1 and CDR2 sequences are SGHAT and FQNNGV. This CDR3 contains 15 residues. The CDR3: CASSPRAEGMGEQYF. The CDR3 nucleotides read TGTGCCAGCAGCCCCCGGGCGGAGGGTATGGGCGAGCAGTACTTC.

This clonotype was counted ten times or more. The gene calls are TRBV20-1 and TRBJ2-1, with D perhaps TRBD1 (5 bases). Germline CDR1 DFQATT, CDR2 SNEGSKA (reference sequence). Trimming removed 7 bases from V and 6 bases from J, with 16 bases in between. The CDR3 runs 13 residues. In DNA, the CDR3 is TGCAGTGTTTTAGGGGCGGAACCCAATGAGCAGTTCTTC. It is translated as CSVLGAEPNEQFF.

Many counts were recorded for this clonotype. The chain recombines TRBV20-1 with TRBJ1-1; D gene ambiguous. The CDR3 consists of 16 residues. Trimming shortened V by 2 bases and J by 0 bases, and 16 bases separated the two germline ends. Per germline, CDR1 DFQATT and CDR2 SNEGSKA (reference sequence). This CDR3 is CSARLNAGPMNTEAFF. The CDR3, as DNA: TGCAGTGCTAGACTCAATGCTGGGCCTATGAACACTGAAGCTTTCTTT.

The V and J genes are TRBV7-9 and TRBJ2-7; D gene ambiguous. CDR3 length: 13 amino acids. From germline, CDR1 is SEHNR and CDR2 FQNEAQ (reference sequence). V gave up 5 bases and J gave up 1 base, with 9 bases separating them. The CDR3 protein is CASSHSPSYEQYF. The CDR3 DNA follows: TGTGCCAGCAGCCACTCACCGTCCTACGAGCAGTACTTC.

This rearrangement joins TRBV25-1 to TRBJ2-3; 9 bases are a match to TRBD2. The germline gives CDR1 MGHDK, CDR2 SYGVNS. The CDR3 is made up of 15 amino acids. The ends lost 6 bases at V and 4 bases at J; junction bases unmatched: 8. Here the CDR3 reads CASSVGGGASDTQYF. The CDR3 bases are TGTGCCAGCAGCGTTGGCGGGGGGGCCTCAGATACGCAGTATTTT.